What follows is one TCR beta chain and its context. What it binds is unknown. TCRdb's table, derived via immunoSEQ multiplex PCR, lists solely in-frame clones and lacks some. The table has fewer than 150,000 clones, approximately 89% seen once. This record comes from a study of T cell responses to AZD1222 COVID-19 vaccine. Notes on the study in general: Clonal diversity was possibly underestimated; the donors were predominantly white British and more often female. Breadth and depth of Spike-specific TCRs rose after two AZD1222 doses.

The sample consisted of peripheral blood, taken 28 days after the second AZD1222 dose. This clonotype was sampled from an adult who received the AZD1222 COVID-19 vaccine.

CDR3 bases: TGTGCCAGCAGCCCCTCCGGCGGCGACTCCTACAATGAGCAGTTCTTC. It translates to CASSPSGGDSYNEQFF. The chain couples TRBV13 to TRBJ2-1; no reliable D call. The ends were cut back, 5 bases at V and 0 bases at J, with 14 bases in the middle. This CDR3 spans 16 amino acids. Germline CDR1 and CDR2: PRHDT and FYEKMQ (reference sequence).